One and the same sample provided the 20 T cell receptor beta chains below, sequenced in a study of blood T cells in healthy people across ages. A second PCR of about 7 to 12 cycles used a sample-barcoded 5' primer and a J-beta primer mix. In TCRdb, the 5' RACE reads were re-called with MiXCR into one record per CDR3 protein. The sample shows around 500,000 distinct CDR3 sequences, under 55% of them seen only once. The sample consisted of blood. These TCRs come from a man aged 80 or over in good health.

Here the CDR3 reads CASSLQVNQPQHF. In nucleotides, the CDR3 is TGTGCCAGCAGTCTACAGGTGAATCAGCCCCAGCATTTT. This sequence joins TRBV6-2 or TRBV6-3 and TRBJ1-5, with D maybe TRBD1 (5 bases). V gave up 5 bases and J gave up 4 bases, with 9 bases separating them. Per the germline V gene, CDR1 is MNHEY and CDR2 is SVGEGT. The CDR3 consists of 13 residues.

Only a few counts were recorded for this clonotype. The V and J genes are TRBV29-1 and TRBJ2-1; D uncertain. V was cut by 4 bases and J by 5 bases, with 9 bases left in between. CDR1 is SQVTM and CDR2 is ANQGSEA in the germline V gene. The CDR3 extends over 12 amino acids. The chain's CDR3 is CSVAPFNNEQFF. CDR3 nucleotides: TGCAGCGTTGCACCTTTTAACAATGAGCAGTTCTTC.

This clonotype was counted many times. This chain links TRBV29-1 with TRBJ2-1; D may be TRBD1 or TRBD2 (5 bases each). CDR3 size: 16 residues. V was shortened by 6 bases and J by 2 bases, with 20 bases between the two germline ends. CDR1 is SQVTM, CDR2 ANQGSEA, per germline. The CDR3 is CSVVGTAGYTYNEQFF. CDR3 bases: TGCAGCGTCGTCGGGACCGCCGGCTATACCTACAATGAGCAGTTCTTC.

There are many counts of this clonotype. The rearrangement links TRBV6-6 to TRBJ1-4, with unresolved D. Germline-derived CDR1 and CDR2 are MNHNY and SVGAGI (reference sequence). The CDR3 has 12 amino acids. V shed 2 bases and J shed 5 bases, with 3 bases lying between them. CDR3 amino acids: CASSYRNEKLFF. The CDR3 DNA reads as TGTGCCAGCAGTTACAGGAATGAAAAACTGTTTTTT.

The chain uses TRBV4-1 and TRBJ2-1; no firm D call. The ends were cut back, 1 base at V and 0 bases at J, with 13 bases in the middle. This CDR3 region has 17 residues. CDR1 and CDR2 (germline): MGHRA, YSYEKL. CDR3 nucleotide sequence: TGCGCCAGCAGCCAAGTTTACCTGATGAGCTCCTACAATGAGCAGTTCTTC. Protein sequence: CASSQVYLMSSYNEQFF.

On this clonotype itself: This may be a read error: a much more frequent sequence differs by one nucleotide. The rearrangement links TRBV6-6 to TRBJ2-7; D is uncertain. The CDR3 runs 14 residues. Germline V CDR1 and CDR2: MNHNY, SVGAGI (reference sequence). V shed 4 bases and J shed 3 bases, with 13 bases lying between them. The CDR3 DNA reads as TGTGCCAGCAGTTTAGTCAATGAAGGCTACGAGCAGTACTTC. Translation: CASSLVNEGYEQYF.

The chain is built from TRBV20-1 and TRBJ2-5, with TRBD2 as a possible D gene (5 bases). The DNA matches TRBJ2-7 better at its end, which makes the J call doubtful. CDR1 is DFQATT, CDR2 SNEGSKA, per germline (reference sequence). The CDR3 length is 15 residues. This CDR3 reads CSASGVGTLPYEQYF. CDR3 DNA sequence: TGCAGTGCCAGCGGTGTCGGTACATTACCCTACGAGCAGTACTTC.

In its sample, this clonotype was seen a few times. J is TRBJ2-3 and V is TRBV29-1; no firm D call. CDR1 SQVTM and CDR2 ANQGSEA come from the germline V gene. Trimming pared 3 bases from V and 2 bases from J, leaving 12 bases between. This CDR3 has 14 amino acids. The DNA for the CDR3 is TGCAGCGTTGAGAATAGCCGGTTCACAGATACGCAGTATTTT. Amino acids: CSVENSRFTDTQYF.

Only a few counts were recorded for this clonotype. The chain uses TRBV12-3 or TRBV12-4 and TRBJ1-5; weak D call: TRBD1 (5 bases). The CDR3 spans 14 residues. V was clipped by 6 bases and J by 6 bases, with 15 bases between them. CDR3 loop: CASRPGGRVQPQHF. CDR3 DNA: TGTGCCAGCAGGCCGGGGGGGAGGGTTCAGCCCCAGCATTTT.

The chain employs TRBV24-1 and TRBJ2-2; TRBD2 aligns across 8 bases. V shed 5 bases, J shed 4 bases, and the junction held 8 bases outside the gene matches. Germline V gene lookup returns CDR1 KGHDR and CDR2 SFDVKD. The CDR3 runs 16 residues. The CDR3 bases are TGTGCCACCAGTGCCGTGGGACTAGTGGCCACCGGGGAGCTGTTTTTT. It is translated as CATSAVGLVATGELFF.

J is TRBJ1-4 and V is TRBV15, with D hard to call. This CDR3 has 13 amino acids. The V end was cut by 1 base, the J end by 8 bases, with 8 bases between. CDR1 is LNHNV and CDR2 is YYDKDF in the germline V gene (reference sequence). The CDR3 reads CATSRGASEKLFF. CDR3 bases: TGTGCCACCAGCAGAGGGGCCAGCGAAAAACTGTTTTTT.

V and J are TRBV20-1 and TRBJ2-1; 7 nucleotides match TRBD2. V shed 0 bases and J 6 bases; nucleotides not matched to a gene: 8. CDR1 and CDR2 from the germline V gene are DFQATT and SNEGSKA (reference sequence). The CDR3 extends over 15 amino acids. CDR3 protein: CSARDTGRYLNEQFF. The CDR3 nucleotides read TGCAGTGCTAGAGATACCGGGAGGTATCTCAATGAGCAGTTCTTC.

The CDR3 protein is CSARDGVANSPLHF. The CDR3 region has the DNA TGCAGTGCTAGAGATGGGGTTGCGAATTCACCCCTCCACTTT. The V call is TRBV20-1, the J call TRBJ1-6; no clear D gene. The CDR3 extends over 14 amino acids. CDR1 and CDR2 from the germline V gene are DFQATT and SNEGSKA (reference sequence). The V gene lost 0 bases and the J gene lost 7 bases, with 10 bases spanning the gap.

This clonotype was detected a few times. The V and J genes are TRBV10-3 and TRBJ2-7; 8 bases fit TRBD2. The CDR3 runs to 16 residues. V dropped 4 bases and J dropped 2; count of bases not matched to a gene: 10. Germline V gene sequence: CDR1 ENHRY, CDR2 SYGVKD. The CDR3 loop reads CAISGGSSGGTYEQYF. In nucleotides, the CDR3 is TGTGCCATCAGTGGGGGCTCATCGGGGGGGACCTACGAGCAGTACTTC.

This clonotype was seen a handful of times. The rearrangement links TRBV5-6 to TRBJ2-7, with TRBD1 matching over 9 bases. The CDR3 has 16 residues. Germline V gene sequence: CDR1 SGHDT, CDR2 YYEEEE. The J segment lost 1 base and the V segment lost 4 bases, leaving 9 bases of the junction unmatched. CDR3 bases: TGTGCCAGCAGCCGCCCCGACAGGGGGAAATCCTACGAGCAGTACTTC. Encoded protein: CASSRPDRGKSYEQYF.

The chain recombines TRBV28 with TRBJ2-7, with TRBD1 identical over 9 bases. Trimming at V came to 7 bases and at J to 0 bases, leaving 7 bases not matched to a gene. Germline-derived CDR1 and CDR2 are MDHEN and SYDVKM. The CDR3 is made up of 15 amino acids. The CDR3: CASTGDRVSSYEQYF. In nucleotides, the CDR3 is TGTGCCAGCACCGGGGACAGGGTTAGCTCCTACGAGCAGTACTTC.

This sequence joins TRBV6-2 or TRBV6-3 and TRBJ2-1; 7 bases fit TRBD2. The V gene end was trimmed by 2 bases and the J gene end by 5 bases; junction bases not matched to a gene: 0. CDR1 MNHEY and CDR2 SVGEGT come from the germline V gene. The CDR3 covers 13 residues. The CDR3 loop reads CASSYGGDNEQFF. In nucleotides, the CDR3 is TGTGCCAGCAGTTACGGGGGGGACAATGAGCAGTTCTTC.

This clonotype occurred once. The chain's CDR3 is CASTWDSTDTQYF. The CDR3 coding sequence is TGTGCCAGCACCTGGGATAGCACAGATACGCAGTATTTT. This chain links TRBV5-6 with TRBJ2-3, with no clear D. The V and J ends lost 6 bases and 0 bases respectively, with 8 bases between them. Germline assignment: CDR1 SGHDT and CDR2 YYEEEE. The CDR3 runs 13 residues.

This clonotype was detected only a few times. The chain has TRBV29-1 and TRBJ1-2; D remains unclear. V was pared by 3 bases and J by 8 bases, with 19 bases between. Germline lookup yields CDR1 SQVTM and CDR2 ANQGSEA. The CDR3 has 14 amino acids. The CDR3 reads CSVDRHRISGGYTF. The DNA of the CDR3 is TGCAGCGTTGACCGCCACCGAATCAGTGGGGGCTACACCTTC.

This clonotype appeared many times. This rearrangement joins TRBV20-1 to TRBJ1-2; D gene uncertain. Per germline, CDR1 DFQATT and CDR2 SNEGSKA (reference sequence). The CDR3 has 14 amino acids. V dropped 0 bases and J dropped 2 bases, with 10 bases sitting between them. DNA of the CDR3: TGCAGTGCTAGAGATTCCCGGTTAAACTATGGCTACACCTTC. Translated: CSARDSRLNYGYTF.